These 20 T cell receptor beta chains were all obtained from the same sample, sequenced in a study of cytomegalovirus exposure and HLA in healthy donors (dated by TCRdb to between 2016 and 2019). The library was built by means of the immunoSEQ multiplex PCR assay. For the multiplex PCR, a mixture combining 60 forward primers for TCR Vbeta segments and 13 reverse primers for TCR Jbeta segments was used. This immuneACCESS table, as held by TCRdb, lists in-frame sequences with V and J called but not all clones. Of the missing ones, under half trace to an unresolved V gene in checked studies; the others have no known cause. Within this sample are about 120,000 clones, with 80% of them counted one time only. About 8.9% of the sample comes from the top ten. Material: PBMCs. These receptors all stem from a man younger than 40 in good health and CMV-seropositive.

The genes are TRBV7-9 and TRBJ1-2, with a weak D call TRBD1 (6 bases). The germline V gene has CDR1 SEHNR and CDR2 FQNEAQ (reference sequence). Trimming removed 1 base at V and 4 bases at J, with 13 bases between. The CDR3 sequence is 15 residues long. The CDR3 DNA reads TGTGCCAGCAGCTTAGGATCGTCAGGGGTCTATGGCTACACCTTC. Protein product: CASSLGSSGVYGYTF.

The rearrangement uses TRBV5-1 and TRBJ2-1; weak D call: TRBD1 (5 bases). Looked up from germline, CDR1 is SGHRS and CDR2 is YFSETQ. Trimming removed 2 bases from V and 2 bases from J, with 8 bases in between. The CDR3 totals 14 residues. The CDR3 reads CASSFDSTYNEQFF. The CDR3 DNA reads as TGCGCCAGCAGCTTTGACAGCACCTACAATGAGCAGTTCTTC.

V gene TRBV2 combines with J gene TRBJ1-3; D is unresolved. V was cut by 8 bases and J by 0 bases, with 11 bases left in between. CDR3 length equals 14 residues. In germline, CDR1 is SNHLY, CDR2 FYNNEI. The CDR3 is CASLTPASGNTIYF. The CDR3 DNA follows: TGTGCCAGCCTAACCCCCGCCTCTGGAAACACCATATATTTT.

The chain carries TRBV1 and TRBJ2-5; the tabulated D call, TRBD1, remains unverified against the DNA. The J call is doubtful: the DNA matches TRBJ2-7 better. TRBV1 represents a pseudogene. The CDR3 loop spans 14 amino acids. CDR3 loop: CTSSFRQARGEQYF. The CDR3 nucleotides read TGCACCAGCAGTTTCAGACAGGCCCGGGGCGAGCAGTACTTC.

This clone was seen a handful of times. This rearrangement joins TRBV6-4 to TRBJ2-3, with 14 bases fitting TRBD2. The CDR3 is 17 residues long. Trimming cost V 6 bases and J 6 bases; bases outside gene matches: 11. Germline-derived CDR1 and CDR2 are MRHNA and SNTAGT. DNA for the CDR3: TGTGCCAGCAGGGACCCCAAGACTAGCGGGGGGGCCGATACGCAGTATTTT. Protein product: CASRDPKTSGGADTQYF.

Concerning this clone: Germline is not matched at one junction end, which may reflect a read error. The rearrangement joins TRBV19 to TRBJ2-4; 8 bases map to TRBD1. This CDR3 spans 14 amino acids. Germline CDR1 and CDR2: LNHDA and SQIVND (reference sequence). The CDR3 region is CASQPDRAVNSQYF. CDR3 coding DNA: TGTGCCAGTCAACCGGACAGGGCTGTGAACAGTCAGTACTTC.

The J gene is TRBJ2-7, the V gene TRBV20-1; maybe TRBD2 (6 bases). Trimming left V 5 bases short and J 3 bases short, with 8 bases between. Germline V gives CDR1 DFQATT, CDR2 SNEGSKA (reference sequence). The CDR3 is made up of 11 amino acids. The CDR3 DNA reads as TGCAGTGCTTCGCGGGGCTACGAGCAGTACTTC. Translating it yields CSASRGYEQYF.

This chain connects TRBV6-4 to TRBJ2-1; 14 bases fit TRBD2. Germline V gene lookup returns CDR1 MRHNA and CDR2 SNTAGT. V shed 0 bases, J shed 8 bases, and the junction held 9 bases outside the gene matches. The CDR3 spans 18 residues. The CDR3: CASSDSMATSGGVDEQFF. DNA of the CDR3: TGTGCCAGCAGTGACTCGATGGCGACTAGCGGGGGGGTAGATGAGCAGTTCTTC.

This clone was found once. V gene TRBV4-1 combines with J gene TRBJ1-1, with D perhaps matching TRBD1 (6 bases). The V end was cut by 2 bases, the J end by 1 base, with 14 bases between. The CDR3 has 16 residues. The germline V gene encodes CDR1 MGHRA and CDR2 YSYEKL. The CDR3 reads CASSQRGYRRNTEAFF. In nucleotides, the CDR3 is TGCGCCAGCAGCCAAAGGGGGTATCGGAGGAACACTGAAGCTTTCTTT.

The V call is TRBV21-1, the J call TRBJ2-1; the table's D call, TRBD2, was not checked against the DNA. TRBV21-1 is recorded as a pseudogene. The CDR3 is 14 residues long. CDR3 loop: CASSKDKRPLGQFF. DNA for the CDR3: TGTGCCAGCAGCAAAGATAAGAGGCCCCTCGGGCAGTTCTTC.

The V gene is TRBV29-1, the J gene TRBJ2-1; no clear D gene. V was pared by 1 base and J by 7 bases, with 14 bases between. CDR1 is SQVTM, CDR2 ANQGSEA, per germline. This CDR3 is built from 14 residues. CDR3 in DNA: TGCAGCGTTGAAGGCCCCCCTACCGTAAATGAGCAGTTCTTC. Amino acids: CSVEGPPTVNEQFF.

This chain connects TRBV5-1 to TRBJ2-5, with TRBD2 identical over 8 bases. Germline CDR1 SGHRS, CDR2 YFSETQ. The V gene end was trimmed by 4 bases and the J gene end by 5 bases; junction bases not matched to a gene: 10. The CDR3 contains 15 residues. The CDR3 nucleotides read TGCGCCAGCAGCCCTTCCGGGGGGGCTTGGGAGACCCAGTACTTC. It codes for CASSPSGGAWETQYF.

The V call is TRBV4-2, the J call TRBJ2-3; a possible D gene is TRBD2 (6 bases). CDR1 and CDR2 (germline): LGHNA, YNFKEQ. Trimming took off 3 bases at V and 0 bases at J, with 13 bases between the two ends. CDR3 size: 16 residues. The CDR3 here is CASSHLTRPSTDTQYF. CDR3 nucleotides: TGTGCCAGCAGCCACCTGACTAGACCTAGCACAGATACGCAGTATTTT.

J is TRBJ2-1 and V is TRBV5-1, with 8 bases aligning to TRBD2. The CDR3 length is 13 residues. CDR1 is SGHRS, CDR2 YFSETQ, per germline. The junction had 5 bases not matched to a gene; V was cut back by 5 bases and J by 7 bases. The CDR3 nucleotides read TGCGCCAGCAGGCGGGGGGCGGGGAATGAGCAGTTCTTC. It specifies CASRRGAGNEQFF.

The chain links TRBV19 to TRBJ2-1; 8 bases are shared with TRBD2. With V trimmed by 6 bases and J by 0 bases, 7 bases remained unmatched. CDR3 length: 16 amino acids. In germline, CDR1 is LNHDA, CDR2 SQIVND (reference sequence). For the CDR3, the DNA is TGTGCCAGTAGAAATATAAGCGGGAGCTCCTACAATGAGCAGTTCTTC. Protein product: CASRNISGSSYNEQFF.

The chain couples TRBV30 to TRBJ2-1; 9 bases are a match to TRBD2. The J segment lost 0 bases and the V segment lost 1 base, leaving 16 bases of the junction unmatched. The CDR3 spans 20 residues. Germline loops: CDR1 GTSNPN, CDR2 SVGIG (reference sequence). The CDR3 DNA is TGTGCCTGGAGTGATTTTTGGTCTAGCGGGGCGATCAGCTCCTACAATGAGCAGTTCTTC. This encodes CAWSDFWSSGAISSYNEQFF. Full variable domain (rest looked up from reference TRBV30 and TRBJ2-1): SQTIHQWPATLVQPVGSPLSLECTVEGTSNPNLYWYRQAAGRGLQLLFYSVGIGQISSEVPQNLSASRPQDRQFILSSKKLLLSDSGFYLCAWSDFWSSGAISSYNEQFFGPGTRLTVL.

V is TRBV5-6 and J is TRBJ1-6, with 7 bases matching TRBD1. CDR3 length: 16 amino acids. Germline trimming cut 2 bases from V and 6 bases from J; bases unmatched to any gene: 8. The germline CDR1 and CDR2 sequences are SGHDT and YYEEEE. The CDR3 bases are TGTGCCAGCAGCTTTGGTGTTGCAGGGGGTAATTCACCCCTCCACTTT. The encoded protein is CASSFGVAGGNSPLHF.

The CDR3 spells CASSQAQGGAGGYTF. The CDR3 DNA follows: TGCGCCAGCAGCCAAGCCCAAGGGGGGGCTGGTGGCTACACCTTC. The chain recombines TRBV4-1 with TRBJ1-2; TRBD1 is a possible D gene (6 bases). Germline lookup yields CDR1 MGHRA and CDR2 YSYEKL. Trimming shortened V by 1 base and J by 7 bases, and 16 bases separated the two germline ends. This CDR3 spans 15 amino acids.

This clone was seen once. This chain links TRBV9 with TRBJ2-7, with D possibly TRBD1 on 5 matching bases. Germline CDR1 and CDR2: SGDLS and YYNGEE. The CDR3 has 15 amino acids. With 3 bases removed from V and 2 bases from J, the gap between germline ends came to 15 bases. The DNA for the CDR3 is TGTGCCAGCAGCGCCGACAGCAACAACCCCTACGAGCAGTACTTC. Translating gives CASSADSNNPYEQYF.

The chain is built from TRBV10-3 and TRBJ2-2; 9 bases fit TRBD2. The junction had 6 bases not matched to a gene; V was cut back by 6 bases and J by 7 bases. This CDR3 is built from 14 residues. Germline CDR1 ENHRY, CDR2 SYGVKD. The CDR3 DNA is TGTGCCATCAGGGCGGGGGGGCCAGACGGGGAGCTGTTTTTT. It codes for CAIRAGGPDGELFF.